The present TCR beta chain was sequenced within a study of OX40 agonist ivuxolimab in advanced cancers. Study as a whole: At just under 85% male, the cohort had a mean age of approximately 64 years, ranging from about 23 to 80.

This clone was observed a few times. TCRdb's copy holds only in-frame clones and misses some; the assay was immunoSEQ multiplex PCR. The table lists some 87,000 clones, 94% of them singletons. Germline V CDR1 and CDR2: MNHEY, SMNVEV (reference sequence). The CDR3 contains 14 residues. V was pared by 7 bases and J by 11 bases, with 12 bases of the junction left unmatched. The input for sequencing was CD4+ or CD8+ T cells sorted from blood, taken in a trial of the OX40 agonist ivuxolimab. The V gene is TRBV27, the J gene TRBJ1-1, with 11 bases lining up with TRBD1. The TCR was taken from an adult with an advanced solid tumor such as melanoma, head and neck, liver or kidney cancer. In DNA form, the CDR3 reads TGTGCCAGCAACCCGGGGGGGACAGGGGGTTTGGCTTTCTTT. Translating gives CASNPGGTGGLAFF.